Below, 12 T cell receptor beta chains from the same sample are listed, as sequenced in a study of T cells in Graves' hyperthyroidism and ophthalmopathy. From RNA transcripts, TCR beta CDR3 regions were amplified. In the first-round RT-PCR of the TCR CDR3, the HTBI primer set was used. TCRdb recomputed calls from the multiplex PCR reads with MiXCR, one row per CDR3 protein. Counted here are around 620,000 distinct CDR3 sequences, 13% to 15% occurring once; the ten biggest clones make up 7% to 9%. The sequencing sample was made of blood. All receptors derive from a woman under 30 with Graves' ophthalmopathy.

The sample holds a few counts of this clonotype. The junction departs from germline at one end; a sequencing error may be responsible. Here the CDR3 reads CANSPGGGGTGELFF. CDR3 in DNA: TGTGCCAACAGCCCAGGGGGTGGAGGCACCGGGGAGCTGTTTTTT. J is TRBJ2-2 and V is TRBV7-3; 7 positions agree with TRBD1. This CDR3 spans 15 amino acids. Germline-derived CDR1 and CDR2 are SGHTA and FQGTGA. Drawing the rest from reference TRBV7-3 and TRBJ2-2, the complete variable domain is GAGVSQTPSNKVTEKGKYVELRCDPISGHTALYWYRQSLGQGPEFLIYFQGTGAADDSGLPNDRFFAVRPEGSVSTLKIQRTERGDSAVYLCANSPGGGGTGELFFGEGSRLTVL.

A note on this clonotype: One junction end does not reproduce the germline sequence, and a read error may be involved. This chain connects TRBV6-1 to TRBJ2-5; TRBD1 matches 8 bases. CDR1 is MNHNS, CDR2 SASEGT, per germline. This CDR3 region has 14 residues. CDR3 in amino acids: CAGREGTGGETQYF. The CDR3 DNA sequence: TGTGCCGGCAGGGAAGGGACAGGCGGAGAGACCCAGTACTTC.

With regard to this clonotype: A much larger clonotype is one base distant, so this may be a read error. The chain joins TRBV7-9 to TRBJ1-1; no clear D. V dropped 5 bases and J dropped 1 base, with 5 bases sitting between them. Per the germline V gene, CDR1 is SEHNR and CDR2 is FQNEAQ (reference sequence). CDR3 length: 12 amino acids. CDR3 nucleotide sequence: TGTGCCAGCAGCAAAGGGAACACTGAAGCTTTCTTT. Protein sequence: CASSKGNTEAFF.

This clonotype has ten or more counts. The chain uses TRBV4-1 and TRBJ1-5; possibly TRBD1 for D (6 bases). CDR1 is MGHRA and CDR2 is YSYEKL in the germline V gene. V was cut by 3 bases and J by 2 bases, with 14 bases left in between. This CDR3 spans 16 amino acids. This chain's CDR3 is CASSHLNREGNQPQHF. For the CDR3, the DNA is TGCGCCAGCAGCCACCTTAACAGGGAGGGCAATCAGCCCCAGCATTTT.

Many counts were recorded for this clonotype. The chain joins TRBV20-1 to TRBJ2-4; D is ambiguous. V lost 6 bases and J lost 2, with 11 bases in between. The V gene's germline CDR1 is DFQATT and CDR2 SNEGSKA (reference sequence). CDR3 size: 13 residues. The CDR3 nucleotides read TGCAGTGCCATCCGACCTCCCAAAAACATTCAGTACTTC. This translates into CSAIRPPKNIQYF.

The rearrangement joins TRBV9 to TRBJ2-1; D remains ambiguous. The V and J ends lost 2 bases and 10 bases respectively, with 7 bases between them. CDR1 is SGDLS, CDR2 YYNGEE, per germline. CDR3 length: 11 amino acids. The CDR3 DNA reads TGTGCCAGCAGCGTCGGAGCAGAGCAGTTCTTC. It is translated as CASSVGAEQFF.

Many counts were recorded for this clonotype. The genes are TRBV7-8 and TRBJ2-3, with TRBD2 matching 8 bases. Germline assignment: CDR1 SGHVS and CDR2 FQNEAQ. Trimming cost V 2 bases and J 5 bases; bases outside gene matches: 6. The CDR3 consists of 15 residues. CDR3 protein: CASSLTGGLLDTQYF. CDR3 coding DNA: TGTGCCAGCAGCTTAACGGGAGGGCTGCTAGATACGCAGTATTTT.

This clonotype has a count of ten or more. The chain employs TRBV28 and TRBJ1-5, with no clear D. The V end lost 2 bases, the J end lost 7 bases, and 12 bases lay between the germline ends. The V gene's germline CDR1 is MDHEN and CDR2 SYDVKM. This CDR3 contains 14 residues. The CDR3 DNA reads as TGTGCCAGCAGTTTAAGCCCGGCTTTCCAGCCCCAGCATTTT. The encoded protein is CASSLSPAFQPQHF.

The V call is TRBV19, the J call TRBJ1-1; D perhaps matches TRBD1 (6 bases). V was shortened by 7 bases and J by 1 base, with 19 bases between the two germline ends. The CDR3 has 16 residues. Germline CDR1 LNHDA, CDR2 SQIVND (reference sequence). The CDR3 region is CASKNGGRDWNTEAFF. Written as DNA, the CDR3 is TGTGCCAGTAAAAACGGGGGGCGTGATTGGAACACTGAAGCTTTCTTT.

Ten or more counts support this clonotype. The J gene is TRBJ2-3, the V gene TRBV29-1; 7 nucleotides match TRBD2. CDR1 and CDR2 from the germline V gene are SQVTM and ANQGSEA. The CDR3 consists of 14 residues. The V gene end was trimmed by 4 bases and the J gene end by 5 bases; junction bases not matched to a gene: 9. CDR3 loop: CSVAPKGRGDTQYF. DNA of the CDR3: TGCAGCGTTGCGCCCAAGGGGAGGGGAGATACGCAGTATTTT.

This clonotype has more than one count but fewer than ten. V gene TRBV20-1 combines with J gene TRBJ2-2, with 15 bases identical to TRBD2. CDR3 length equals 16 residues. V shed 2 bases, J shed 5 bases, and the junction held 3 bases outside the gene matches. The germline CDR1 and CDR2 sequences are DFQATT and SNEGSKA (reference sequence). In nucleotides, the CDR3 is TGCAGTGCTAGACCCGGGACTAGCGGGAGGACCGGGGAGCTGTTTTTT. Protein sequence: CSARPGTSGRTGELFF.

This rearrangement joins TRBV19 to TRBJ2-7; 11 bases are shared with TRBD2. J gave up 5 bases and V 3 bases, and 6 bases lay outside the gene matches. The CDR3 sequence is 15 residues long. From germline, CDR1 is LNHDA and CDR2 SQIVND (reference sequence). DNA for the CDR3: TGTGCCAGTAGTATTAATAGCGGGAGGGAAAACGAGCAGTACTTC. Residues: CASSINSGRENEQYF.